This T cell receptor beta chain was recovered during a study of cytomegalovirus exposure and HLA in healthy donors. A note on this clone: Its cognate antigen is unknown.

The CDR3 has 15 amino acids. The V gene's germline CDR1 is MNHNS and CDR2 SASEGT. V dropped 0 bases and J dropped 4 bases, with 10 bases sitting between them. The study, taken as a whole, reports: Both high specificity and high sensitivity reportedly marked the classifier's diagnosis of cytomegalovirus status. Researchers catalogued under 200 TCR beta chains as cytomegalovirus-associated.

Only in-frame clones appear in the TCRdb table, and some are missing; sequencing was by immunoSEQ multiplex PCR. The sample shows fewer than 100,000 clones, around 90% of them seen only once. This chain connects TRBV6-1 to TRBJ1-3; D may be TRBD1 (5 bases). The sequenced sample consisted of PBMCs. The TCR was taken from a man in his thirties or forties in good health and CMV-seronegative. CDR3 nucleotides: TGTGCCAGCAGTGAAGCGGGGGGAGGAGGAAACACCATATATTTT. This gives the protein CASSEAGGGGNTIYF.